The T cell receptor beta chain described here comes from a study of molecular identifiers for immune sequencing clone quantification. Findings and limits, study-wide: About a million naive cells reportedly did not prevent detection of spiked Jurkat TCR RNA from one cell. Identical TCR molecules that share a barcode could lead to an underestimation of highly expanded clone sizes.

Previously described methods and listed TCR primers were used for bulk TCR libraries. TCRdb itself ran the PCR reads through MiXCR, one entry per CDR3 protein. The repertoire consists of under 350,000 distinct CDR3 sequences, with about 22% occurring once and the leading ten covering about 0.7%. As to this clonotype: Antigen specificity is unknown.

The sequence was obtained from a human donor in good health. Some libraries in this study had Jurkat cell RNA spiked in. Material: naive CD8+ T cells from blood, with Jurkat cell RNA spiked in. Documented subset: FACS-sorted CD8+CD4-CCR7+CD45RA+ naive T cells.

The CDR3 loop reads CASSYSPGQGAWNTEAFF. CDR3 DNA: TGTGCCAGCAGTTACTCGCCGGGACAGGGGGCTTGGAACACTGAAGCTTTCTTT. The chain has TRBV6-2 or TRBV6-3 and TRBJ1-1, with 12 bases fitting TRBD1. This CDR3 is 18 amino acids long. The V segment lost 0 bases and the J segment 1 base; nucleotides outside the gene matches: 6. The germline V gene encodes CDR1 MNHEY and CDR2 SVGEGT.